This TCR beta chain was recovered during a study of monozygotic twins with inflammatory bowel disease (dated by TCRdb to the late 2010s). Background on the whole study: The complete study included around 30 monozygotic twin pairs: 19 IBD-discordant Danish pairs and nine German pairs, of which four were IBD-concordant and five were IBD-discordant. Each individual had, on average, about 151 000 unique TCRalpha sequences and 181 000 unique TCRbeta sequences available for analysis. Within discordant pairs, disease-associated traits were sought mainly by comparing IBD patients with their genetically identical healthy co-twins. Study-wide conclusions, independent of this receptor: No single strong signal or clonotype linked to IBD turned up in the results, so the idea that one exists was not supported. A decrease in TCRbeta repertoire diversity, as measured by inverse Simpson index, was observed in IBD patients compared with their healthy co-twins. Compared with healthy twins, IBD patients shared fewer clonotypes with other individuals, and the difference was most pronounced in patients with signs of disease activity. Different T cell subtypes could not be distinguished in the analysis. Repertoire similarity did not differ between concordant and discordant twins, which could be due to limited statistical power. Because patients received different immunosuppressive treatments, the repertoires may have picked up extra background noise and variability between individuals.

Libraries were prepared through 5' RACE. The input for every TCR library was roughly 4,000 ng of total RNA. For each sample, cDNA synthesis with SMARTScribe reverse transcriptase was split into eight separate reactions. Unique molecular identifiers containing a 6-nucleotide sample barcode were introduced through template switching during cDNA synthesis. TCRalpha and TCRbeta cDNA was amplified by two nested PCRs of about 15 and 9 cycles, with bead purification after each PCR. Before amplification, the cDNA was treated with uracil DNA-glycosylase and purified using the QIAquick PCR purification kit. The second PCR added Illumina TruSeq-compatible adapters along with sample-specific barcodes. Library quality and concentration were assessed using TapeStation and Qubit, and about 4.7 ng of each library was pooled. Sequencing of the pooled libraries was done on an Illumina HiSeq2500 single-index Rapid Run using custom sequencing primers and 2 x 100 bp reads. In the paper's pipeline: UMI-based consensus assembly with MiGEC version 1.2.6 was used to correct PCR and sequencing errors. MiXCR version 2.1.1 was used for V(D)J alignment, clonotype assembly and CDR3 extraction. Gene usage, clonotype sharing and MAIT/NKT TCR abundance were normalised by analysing the top 1000, 10 000 and 20 000 clonotypes per sample. After downsampling to 27 000 UMIs, diversity was calculated as the inverse Simpson index using the vegan R package. Paired Mann-Whitney U tests were applied to discordant twin pairs, and Benjamini-Hochberg correction was used for multiple testing. Reads reprocessed by TCRdb are summarized as one entry per CDR3 protein sequence, and DNA is absent. TCRdb, not the authors, supplied the V and J calls. This specimen's table enumerates about 420,000 distinct CDR3 sequences. Of the sample, around 2.5% falls within the top ten clones.

From each donor, an approximately 2.3 ml peripheral blood sample was collected into PAXgene tubes and kept at -80 degrees C. Without any T cell sorting, total RNA was extracted from whole blood using the PAXgene blood miRNA kit on an automated QIAcube. Peripheral blood from monozygotic twin pairs, either concordant or discordant for inflammatory bowel disease, underwent deep TCRalpha and TCRbeta repertoire profiling that used unique molecular barcoding. Smoking habits were recorded for all twin pairs, with individuals classified as current, former or never smokers. About this clonotype: There is no known antigen for this receptor.

Reading the germline V gene gives CDR1 MNHNS and CDR2 SASEGT. The CDR3, from cysteine to phenylalanine, totals 13 residues. A DNA sequence was not provided. The sample comprised blood. The sequence joins TRBV6-1 to TRBJ1-5; TCRdb reports TRBD1, a call that lacks DNA to check it against. The TCR comes from a human donor with ulcerative colitis or Crohn's disease, or a healthy co-twin of an affected twin (not recorded which). The CDR3 region: CASTRYSNQPQHF.